The rows below give T cell receptor beta chains drawn from one sample of a study of shared clonotypes between healthy human individuals. TCRdb keeps only in-frame clones here, not all; method: immunoSEQ multiplex PCR. The sample shows around 1.4 million clones, 98% of them seen only once. Material: naive CD4+ T cells sorted from blood. The receptors derive from a young man in good health. CDR3s include the opening cysteine and the closing phenylalanine or tryptophan. The D gene is left open where the match is weak. Clone size, where shown, is once, few, many, or a class for clones that have expanded.

D gene	J gene	CDR3 length	clone size	V gene	CDR3 protein	CDR3 DNA
-	TRBJ2-1	14	-	TRBV5-1	CASSGLHTYNEQFF	TGCGCCAGCAGCGGGCTACATACTTACAATGAGCAGTTCTTC
-	TRBJ1-2	14	-	TRBV19	CASSADRYNYGYTF	TGTGCCAGTAGTGCCGACAGATATAACTATGGCTACACCTTC
TRBD2	TRBJ2-7	15	-	TRBV9	CASSPRLAGELEQYF	TGTGCCAGCAGCCCCCGACTAGCGGGAGAACTCGAGCAGTACTTC
TRBD2	TRBJ2-1	16	-	TRBV29-1	CSVKDRRGLGGGEQFF	TGCAGCGTTAAGGACCGCCGGGGACTAGGAGGCGGTGAGCAGTTCTTC
-	TRBJ2-1	15	-	TRBV5-4	CASSLHSSLYNEQFF	TGTGCCAGCAGCTTGCACAGTAGCCTCTACAATGAGCAGTTCTTC
-	TRBJ2-7	12	-	TRBV7-9	CASTQRGEEQYF	TGTGCCAGCACCCAGAGGGGAGAGGAGCAGTACTTC
-	TRBJ2-3	11	-	TRBV30	CAWSVPYTQYF	TGTGCCTGGAGTGTCCCTTATACGCAGTATTTT
-	TRBJ1-4	16	-	TRBV4-3	CASSQDTGSGNEKLFF	TGCGCCAGCAGCCAGGATACAGGGTCTGGTAATGAAAAACTGTTTTTT
TRBD1	TRBJ2-7	14	-	TRBV7-2	CASSHGTGDHEQYF	TGTGCCAGCAGCCACGGGACAGGGGATCACGAGCAGTACTTC
TRBD1	TRBJ1-1	16	-	TRBV5-1	CASSLGDRGTNTEAFF	TGCGCCAGCAGCTTGGGTGACAGGGGGACCAACACTGAAGCTTTCTTT
-	TRBJ1-1	17	-	TRBV4-3	CASSQDLLGLRNTEAFF	TGCGCCAGCAGCCAAGATCTCTTGGGTCTTAGGAACACTGAAGCTTTCTTT
TRBD2	TRBJ2-5	17	-	TRBV5-1	CASSLRTLSGRQETQYF	TGCGCCAGCAGCTTGCGAACCCTGAGCGGGAGACAAGAGACCCAGTACTTC
TRBD1	TRBJ1-2	14	-	TRBV9	CASSRQGTNYGYTF	TGTGCCAGCAGCAGACAGGGGACCAACTATGGCTACACCTTC
TRBD2	TRBJ2-7	15	once	TRBV5-1	CASSLGTSGSYEQYF	TGCGCCAGCAGCTTAGGGACTAGCGGATCCTACGAGCAGTACTTC
-	TRBJ2-2	15	-	TRBV5-4	CASSFGGGEAGELFF	TGTGCCAGCAGCTTTGGAGGGGGCGAGGCCGGGGAGCTGTTTTTT
TRBD2	TRBJ2-7	16	-	TRBV27	CASRSLIAGTSYEQYF	TGTGCCAGCCGTTCGTTAATAGCGGGAACTAGTTACGAGCAGTACTTC
-	TRBJ1-5	17	-	TRBV7-3	CASSSIGTWDSNQPQHF	TGTGCCAGCAGCTCGATCGGGACGTGGGATAGCAATCAGCCCCAGCATTTT
-	TRBJ2-3	16	-	TRBV10-3	CAISGYRGGATDTQYF	TGTGCCATCAGTGGATACAGGGGGGGGGCCACAGATACGCAGTATTTT
-	TRBJ1-2	14	-	TRBV5-4	CASSLRGPNYGYTF	TGTGCCAGCAGCTTGAGGGGACCCAACTATGGCTACACCTTC
TRBD1	TRBJ2-2	19	-	TRBV7-6	CASSLSTERQGSNTGELFF	TGTGCCAGCAGCTTAAGCACCGAAAGACAGGGATCGAACACCGGGGAGCTGTTTTTT
TRBD2	TRBJ2-7	14	-	TRBV9	CASSVSGSIYEQYF	TGTGCCAGCAGCGTTAGCGGGAGTATCTACGAGCAGTACTTC
-	TRBJ1-4	16	-	TRBV18	CASSPPGSTIGEKLFF	TGTGCCAGCTCACCACCGGGATCTACCATCGGTGAAAAACTGTTTTTT